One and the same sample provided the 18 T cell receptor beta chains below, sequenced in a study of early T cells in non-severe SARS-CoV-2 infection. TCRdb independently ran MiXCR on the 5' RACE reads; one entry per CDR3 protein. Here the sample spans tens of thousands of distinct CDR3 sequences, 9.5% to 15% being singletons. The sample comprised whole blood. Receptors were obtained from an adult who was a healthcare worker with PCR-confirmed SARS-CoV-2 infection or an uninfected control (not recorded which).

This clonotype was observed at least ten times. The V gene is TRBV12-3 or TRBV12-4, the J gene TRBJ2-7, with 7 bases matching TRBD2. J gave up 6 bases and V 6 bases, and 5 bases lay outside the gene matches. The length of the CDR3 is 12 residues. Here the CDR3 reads CASRPPGGEQYF. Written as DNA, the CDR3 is TGTGCCAGCAGACCCCCGGGAGGCGAGCAGTACTTC.

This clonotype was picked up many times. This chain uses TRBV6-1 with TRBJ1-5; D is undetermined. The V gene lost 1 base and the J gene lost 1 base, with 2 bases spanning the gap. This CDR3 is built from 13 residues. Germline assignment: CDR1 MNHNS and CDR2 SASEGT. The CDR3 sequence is CASSEVSNQPQHF. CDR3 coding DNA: TGTGCCAGCAGTGAAGTAAGCAATCAGCCCCAGCATTTT.

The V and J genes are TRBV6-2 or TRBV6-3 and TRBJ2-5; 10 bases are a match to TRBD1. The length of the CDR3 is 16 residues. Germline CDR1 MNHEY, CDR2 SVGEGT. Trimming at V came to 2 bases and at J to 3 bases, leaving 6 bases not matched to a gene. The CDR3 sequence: CASSYGTGVMEETQYF. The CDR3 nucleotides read TGTGCCAGCAGTTACGGGACAGGGGTGATGGAAGAGACCCAGTACTTC.

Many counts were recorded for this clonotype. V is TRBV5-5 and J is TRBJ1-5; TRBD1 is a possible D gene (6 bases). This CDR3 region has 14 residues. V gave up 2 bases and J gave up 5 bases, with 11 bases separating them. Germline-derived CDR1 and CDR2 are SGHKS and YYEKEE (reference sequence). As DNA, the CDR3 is TGTGCCAGCAGCTTCCGACAGGTCGATCAGCCCCAGCATTTT. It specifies CASSFRQVDQPQHF.

The CDR3 DNA is TGTGCCAGCAGCGGTACGAGCGGATACGAGCAGTACTTC. As protein: CASSGTSGYEQYF. This chain links TRBV7-2 with TRBJ2-7, with a tentative D call TRBD2 (5 bases). V lost 5 bases, J lost 4 bases, and 12 bases lay in between. There are 13 residues in the CDR3. The V gene's germline CDR1 is SGHTA and CDR2 FQGNSA.

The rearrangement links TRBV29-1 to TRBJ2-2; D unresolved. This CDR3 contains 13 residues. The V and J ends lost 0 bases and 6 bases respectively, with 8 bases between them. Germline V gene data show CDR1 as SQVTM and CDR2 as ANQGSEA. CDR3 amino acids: CSVEDLTAGELFF. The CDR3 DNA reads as TGCAGCGTTGAAGATCTAACAGCCGGGGAGCTGTTTTTT.

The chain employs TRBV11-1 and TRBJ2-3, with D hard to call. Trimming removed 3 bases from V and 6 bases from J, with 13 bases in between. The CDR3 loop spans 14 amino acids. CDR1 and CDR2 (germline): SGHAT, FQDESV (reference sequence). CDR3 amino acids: CASSFRRAGDTQYF. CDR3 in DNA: TGTGCCAGCAGCTTTCGACGGGCCGGGGATACGCAGTATTTT. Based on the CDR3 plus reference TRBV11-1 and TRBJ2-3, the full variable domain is EAEVAQSPRYKITEKSQAVAFWCDPISGHATLYWYRQILGQGPELLVQFQDESVVDDSQLPKDRFSAERLKGVDSTLKIQPAELGDSAMYLCASSFRRAGDTQYFGPGTRLTVL.

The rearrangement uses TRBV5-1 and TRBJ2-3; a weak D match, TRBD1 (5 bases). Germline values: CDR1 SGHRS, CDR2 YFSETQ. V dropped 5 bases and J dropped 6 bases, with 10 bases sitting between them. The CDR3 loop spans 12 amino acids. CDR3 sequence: CASRTDRDTQYF. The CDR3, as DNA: TGCGCCAGCAGGACAGACCGGGATACGCAGTATTTT. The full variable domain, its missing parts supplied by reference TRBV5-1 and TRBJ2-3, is KAGVTQTPRYLIKTRGQQVTLSCSPISGHRSVSWYQQTPGQGLQFLFEYFSETQRNKGNFPGRFSGRQFSNSRSEMNVSTLELGDSALYLCASRTDRDTQYFGPGTRLTVL.

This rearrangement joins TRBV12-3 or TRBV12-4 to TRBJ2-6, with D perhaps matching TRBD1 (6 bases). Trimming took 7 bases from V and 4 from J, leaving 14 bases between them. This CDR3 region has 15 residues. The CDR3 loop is CASTVPGDGANVLTF. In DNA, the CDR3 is TGTGCCAGCACCGTGCCAGGGGACGGGGCCAACGTCCTGACTTTC.

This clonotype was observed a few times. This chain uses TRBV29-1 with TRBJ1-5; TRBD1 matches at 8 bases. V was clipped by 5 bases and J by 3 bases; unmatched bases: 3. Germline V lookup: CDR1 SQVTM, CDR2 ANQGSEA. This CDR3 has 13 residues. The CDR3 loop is CSVRTGSNQPQHF. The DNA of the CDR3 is TGCAGCGTTCGGACAGGGTCCAATCAGCCCCAGCATTTT. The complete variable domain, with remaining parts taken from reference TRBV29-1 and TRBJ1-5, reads SAVISQKPSRDICQRGTSLTIQCQVDSQVTMMFWYRQQPGQSLTLIATANQGSEATYESGFVIDKFPISRPNLTFSTLTVSNMSPEDSSIYLCSVRTGSNQPQHFGDGTRLSIL.

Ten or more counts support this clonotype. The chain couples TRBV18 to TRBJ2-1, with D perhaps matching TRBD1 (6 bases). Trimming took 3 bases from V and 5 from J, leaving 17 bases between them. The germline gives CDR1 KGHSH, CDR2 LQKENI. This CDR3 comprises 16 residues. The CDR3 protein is CASSPKRRTVNNEQFF. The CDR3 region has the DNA TGTGCCAGCTCACCGAAACGTCGGACAGTGAACAATGAGCAGTTCTTC.

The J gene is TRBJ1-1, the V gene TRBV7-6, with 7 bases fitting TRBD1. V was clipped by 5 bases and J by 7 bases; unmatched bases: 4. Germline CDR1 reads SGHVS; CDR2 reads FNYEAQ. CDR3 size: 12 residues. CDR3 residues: CASSPGGGEAFF. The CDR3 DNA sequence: TGTGCCAGCAGCCCAGGGGGGGGTGAAGCTTTCTTT.

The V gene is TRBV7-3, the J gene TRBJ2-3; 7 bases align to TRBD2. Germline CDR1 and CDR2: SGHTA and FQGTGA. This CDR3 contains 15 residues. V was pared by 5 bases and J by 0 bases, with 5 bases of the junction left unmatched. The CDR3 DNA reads TGTGCCAGCAGCCGCGGGGGTCCTAGCACAGATACGCAGTATTTT. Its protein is CASSRGGPSTDTQYF. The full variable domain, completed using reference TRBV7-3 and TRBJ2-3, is GAGVSQTPSNKVTEKGKYVELRCDPISGHTALYWYRQSLGQGPEFLIYFQGTGAADDSGLPNDRFFAVRPEGSVSTLKIQRTERGDSAVYLCASSRGGPSTDTQYFGPGTRLTVL.

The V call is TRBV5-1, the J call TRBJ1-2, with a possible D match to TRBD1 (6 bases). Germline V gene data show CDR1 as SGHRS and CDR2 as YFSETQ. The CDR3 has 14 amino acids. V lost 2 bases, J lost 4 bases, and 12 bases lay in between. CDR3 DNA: TGCGCCAGCAGCTTTGGACAGATCCCCTATGGCTACACCTTC. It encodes CASSFGQIPYGYTF.

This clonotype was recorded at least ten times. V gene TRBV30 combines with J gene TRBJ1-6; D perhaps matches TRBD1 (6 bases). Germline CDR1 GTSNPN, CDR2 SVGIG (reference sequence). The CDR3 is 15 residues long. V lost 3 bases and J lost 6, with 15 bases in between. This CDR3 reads CAWRVTGALNSPLHF. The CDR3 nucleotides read TGTGCCTGGAGGGTCACGGGGGCTCTTAATTCACCCCTCCACTTT. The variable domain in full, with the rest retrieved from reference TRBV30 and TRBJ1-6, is SQTIHQWPATLVQPVGSPLSLECTVEGTSNPNLYWYRQAAGRGLQLLFYSVGIGQISSEVPQNLSASRPQDRQFILSSKKLLLSDSGFYLCAWRVTGALNSPLHFGNGTRLTVT.

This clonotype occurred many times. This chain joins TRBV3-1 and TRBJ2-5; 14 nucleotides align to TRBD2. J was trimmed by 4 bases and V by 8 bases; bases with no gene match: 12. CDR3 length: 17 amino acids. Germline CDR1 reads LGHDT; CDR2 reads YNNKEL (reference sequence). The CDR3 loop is CASGTSGSHLVGETQYF. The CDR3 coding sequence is TGTGCCAGCGGGACTAGCGGGAGTCATTTAGTAGGAGAGACCCAGTACTTC.

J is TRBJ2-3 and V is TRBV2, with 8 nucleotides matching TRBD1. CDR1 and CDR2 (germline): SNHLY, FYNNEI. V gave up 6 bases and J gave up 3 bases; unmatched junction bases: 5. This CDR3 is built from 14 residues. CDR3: CASSGQGPTDTQYF. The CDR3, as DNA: TGTGCCAGCAGCGGACAGGGACCGACAGATACGCAGTATTTT.

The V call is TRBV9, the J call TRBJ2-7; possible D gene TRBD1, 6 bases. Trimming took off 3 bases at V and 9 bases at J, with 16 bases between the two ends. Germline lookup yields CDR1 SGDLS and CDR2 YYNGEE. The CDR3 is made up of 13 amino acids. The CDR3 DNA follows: TGTGCCAGCAGCGCTCGGACAGACCCGCGGCAGTACTTC. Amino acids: CASSARTDPRQYF.